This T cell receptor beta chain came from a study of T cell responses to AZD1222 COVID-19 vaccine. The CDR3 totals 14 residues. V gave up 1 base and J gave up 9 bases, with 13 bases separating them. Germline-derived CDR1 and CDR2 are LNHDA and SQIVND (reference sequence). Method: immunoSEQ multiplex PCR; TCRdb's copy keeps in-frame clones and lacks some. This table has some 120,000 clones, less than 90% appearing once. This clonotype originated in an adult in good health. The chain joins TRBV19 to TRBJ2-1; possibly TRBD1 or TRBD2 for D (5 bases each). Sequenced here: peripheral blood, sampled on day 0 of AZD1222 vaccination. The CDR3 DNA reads TGTGCCAGTAGTATAGGAACCCTGGGACGTGAGCAGTTCTTC. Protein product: CASSIGTLGREQFF.